These 31 T cell receptor beta chains originate from one sample sequenced in a study of OX40 agonist ivuxolimab in advanced cancers. The method was immunoSEQ multiplex PCR; TCRdb's version includes in-frame clones alone and lacks a portion of them. The data contain some 80,000 clones, roughly 92% of them seen just once; the ten biggest clones take up over 0.6%. This specimen was CD4+ or CD8+ T cells sorted from blood, taken in a trial of the OX40 agonist ivuxolimab. These receptors all stem from an adult with an advanced solid tumor such as melanoma, head and neck, liver or kidney cancer.

This rearrangement joins TRBV5-1 to TRBJ2-7; 10 bases match TRBD2. This CDR3 has 16 residues. Germline values: CDR1 SGHRS, CDR2 YFSETQ. V lost 2 bases, J lost 2 bases, and 7 bases stayed unmatched. Written as DNA, the CDR3 is TGCGCCAGCAGCTTTTCCCGACTAGCGGGCCCCTACGAGCAGTACTTC. Translation gives CASSFSRLAGPYEQYF. The full variable domain, in which reference TRBV5-1 and TRBJ2-7 provide the parts outside the CDR3, is KAGVTQTPRYLIKTRGQQVTLSCSPISGHRSVSWYQQTPGQGLQFLFEYFSETQRNKGNFPGRFSGRQFSNSRSEMNVSTLELGDSALYLCASSFSRLAGPYEQYFGPGTRLTVT.

The table lists this clone with a few counts. This sequence joins TRBV11-2 and TRBJ1-6; D is perhaps TRBD1 (6 bases). Trimming took 4 bases from V and 12 from J, leaving 13 bases between them. The CDR3 extends over 13 amino acids. The V gene's germline CDR1 is SGHAT and CDR2 FQNNGV. For the CDR3, the DNA is TGTGCCAGCAGCTATGGACAGTCTAAACCCCTCCACTTT. Translated, it gives CASSYGQSKPLHF. The whole variable domain, filled in from reference TRBV11-2 and TRBJ1-6, reads EAGVAQSPRYKIIEKRQSVAFWCNPISGHATLYWYQQILGQGPKLLIQFQNNGVVDDSQLPKDRFSAERLKGVDSTLKIQPAKLEDSAVYLCASSYGQSKPLHFGNGTRLTVT.

This clone has a single count. The V call is TRBV5-1, the J call TRBJ1-3; no firm D call. The CDR3 length is 15 residues. Deletions cut 4 bases from V and 1 base from J, with 12 bases between. Germline lookup yields CDR1 SGHRS and CDR2 YFSETQ. CDR3 protein: CASSPGMSSGNTIYF. The CDR3 DNA sequence: TGCGCCAGCAGCCCTGGGATGAGTTCTGGAAACACCATATATTTT.

The rearrangement joins TRBV13 to TRBJ2-1, with D possibly being TRBD1 (5 bases). The CDR3 is 15 amino acids. V lost 5 bases and J 0 bases, leaving 11 bases between the germline ends. Germline CDR1 PRHDT, CDR2 FYEKMQ (reference sequence). The CDR3: CASSPPQGSYNEQFF. Written as DNA, the CDR3 is TGTGCCAGCAGCCCCCCCCAGGGCTCCTACAATGAGCAGTTCTTC.

This rearrangement joins TRBV5-1 to TRBJ1-4; maybe TRBD1 (5 bases). The CDR3 has 15 residues. V was trimmed by 2 bases and J by 8 bases, leaving 16 bases between them. The germline CDR1 and CDR2 sequences are SGHRS and YFSETQ. The DNA of the CDR3 is TGCGCCAGCAGCTTCACAGGATCCGGTGGAGAAAAACTGTTTTTT. Encoded protein: CASSFTGSGGEKLFF.

The chain links TRBV10-3 to TRBJ2-3; 7 bases are shared with TRBD1. The CDR3 has 14 residues. Trimming removed 10 bases from V and 7 bases from J; junction bases left unmatched: 14. Per the germline V gene, CDR1 is ENHRY and CDR2 is SYGVKD. The CDR3 loop is CATASGTATNTQYF. The CDR3 region has the DNA TGTGCCACCGCTTCCGGGACAGCTACAAATACGCAGTATTTT.

V and J are TRBV19 and TRBJ1-2; D remains ambiguous. Trimming shortened V by 7 bases and J by 4 bases, and 13 bases separated the two germline ends. CDR3 size: 13 residues. Germline V CDR1 and CDR2: LNHDA, SQIVND (reference sequence). CDR3 sequence reads: CASKDHGSYGYTF. The CDR3 DNA reads TGTGCCAGTAAGGACCATGGGAGCTATGGCTACACCTTC.

The CDR3 DNA reads TGTGCCAGCAGCCGAACCCTGGGACTAGCGGGAGGGGGACAATGGGAGCAGTTCTTC. This encodes CASSRTLGLAGGGQWEQFF. The chain employs TRBV11-2 and TRBJ2-1, with 16 positions matching TRBD2. CDR3 length: 19 amino acids. CDR1 is SGHAT and CDR2 is FQNNGV in the germline V gene. Trimming cost V 5 bases and J 10 bases; bases outside gene matches: 17.

The J gene is TRBJ2-5, the V gene TRBV5-4; the match to TRBD2 covers 8 bases. V lost 4 bases to trimming and J lost 1 base; unmatched junction nucleotides: 12. Germline values: CDR1 SGHNT, CDR2 YYREEE (reference sequence). There are 17 residues in the CDR3. Written as DNA, the CDR3 is TGTGCCAGCAGCCAGCCGGGTCGCGGGAGGTCCCAAGAGACCCAGTACTTC. Its protein is CASSQPGRGRSQETQYF.

This chain links TRBV7-3 with TRBJ2-3; 10 bases align to TRBD2. The CDR3 length is 18 residues. After removal of 0 bases from V and 0 bases from J, the junction contained 6 bases not matched to a gene. Germline CDR1 SGHTA, CDR2 FQGTGA. CDR3 nucleotides: TGTGCCAGCAGCTTAACGTTGACTAGCGGGCAGAGCACAGATACGCAGTATTTT. It specifies CASSLTLTSGQSTDTQYF.

Here the CDR3 DNA reads TGTGCCAGCAGTTCAACCTTACTAGCGGGAGGATACAATGAGCAGTTCTTC. Residues: CASSSTLLAGGYNEQFF. V and J are TRBV28 and TRBJ2-1; TRBD2 agrees at 12 bases. Germline V lookup: CDR1 MDHEN, CDR2 SYDVKM. The CDR3 spans 17 residues. Losses at the gene ends were 4 bases for V and 4 bases for J; bases not matched to a gene: 8.

This clone was detected once. The chain has TRBV9 and TRBJ2-7; D tentatively fits TRBD1 or TRBD2 (5 bases each). The germline V gene has CDR1 SGDLS and CDR2 YYNGEE. The ends were cut back, 4 bases at V and 6 bases at J, with 17 bases in the middle. CDR3 size: 14 residues. CDR3 coding DNA: TGTGCCAGCAGCCCCAGTCCCGGGACGCGCGAGCAGTACTTC. Translation: CASSPSPGTREQYF. The full variable domain, rest sourced from reference TRBV9 and TRBJ2-7, is DSGVTQTPKHLITATGQRVTLRCSPRSGDLSVYWYQQSLDQGLQFLIQYYNGEERAKGNILERFSAQQFPDLHSELNLSSLELGDSALYFCASSPSPGTREQYFGPGTRLTVT.

The CDR3 nucleotides read TGTGCCAGTAATCTCGGGTGGGGGCAGGTACATGGCTACACCTTC. Protein product: CASNLGWGQVHGYTF. The chain uses TRBV19 and TRBJ1-2; a possible D gene is TRBD1 (6 bases). This CDR3 is built from 15 residues. With 7 bases removed from V and 6 bases from J, the gap between germline ends came to 21 bases. CDR1 and CDR2 from the germline V gene are LNHDA and SQIVND (reference sequence).

This chain connects TRBV7-6 to TRBJ1-1; the D is unclear. The CDR3 spans 14 residues. Germline CDR1 SGHVS, CDR2 FNYEAQ. The V and J ends lost 1 base and 0 bases respectively, with 6 bases between them. The CDR3 reads CASSLVSMNTEAFF. CDR3 nucleotides: TGTGCCAGCAGCTTAGTGTCCATGAACACTGAAGCTTTCTTT.

The J gene is TRBJ2-1, the V gene TRBV5-1; 8 positions agree with TRBD1. The germline V gene has CDR1 SGHRS and CDR2 YFSETQ. CDR3 size: 15 residues. With 4 bases clipped from V and 5 bases from J, the junction kept 8 bases outside the gene matches. CDR3 amino acids: CASSPRQGRDNEQFF. As DNA, the CDR3 is TGCGCCAGCAGCCCACGACAGGGGCGCGACAATGAGCAGTTCTTC.

This rearrangement joins TRBV9 to TRBJ2-1; 10 bases align to TRBD1. The CDR3 loop spans 18 amino acids. V dropped 4 bases and J dropped 4; count of bases not matched to a gene: 14. CDR1 and CDR2 (germline): SGDLS, YYNGEE. CDR3 nucleotides: TGTGCCAGCAGCTTAAACCCCGCCGGGACAGGGGTTTACAATGAGCAGTTCTTC. This translates into CASSLNPAGTGVYNEQFF.

The chain uses TRBV11-3 and TRBJ2-3, with D perhaps assigned TRBD1 or TRBD2 (5 bases each). The V end was cut by 4 bases, the J end by 3 bases, with 11 bases between. Germline-derived CDR1 and CDR2 are SGHNT and YENEEA. This CDR3 is 14 amino acids long. As DNA, the CDR3 is TGTGCCAGCAGCTCGGGGCTGGGGACAGATACGCAGTATTTT. This translates into CASSSGLGTDTQYF.

A few counts support this clone. This chain connects TRBV2 to TRBJ2-1; D is ambiguous. CDR1 and CDR2 from the germline V gene are SNHLY and FYNNEI. The V end was cut by 3 bases, the J end by 0 bases, with 3 bases between. CDR3 length: 13 amino acids. The DNA of the CDR3 is TGTGCCAGCAGTGAGTTCTCCTACAATGAGCAGTTCTTC. Translated: CASSEFSYNEQFF.

The chain has TRBV30 and TRBJ2-3, with D maybe TRBD2 (5 bases). CDR1 is GTSNPN, CDR2 SVGIG, per germline (reference sequence). V shed 2 bases and J shed 1 base, with 13 bases lying between them. This CDR3 has 15 amino acids. DNA for the CDR3: TGTGCCTGGAGTCTAGCCTCTCCGGGCACAGATACGCAGTATTTT. It codes for CAWSLASPGTDTQYF.

This chain connects TRBV28 to TRBJ1-1; maybe TRBD1 (6 bases). V dropped 3 bases and J dropped 1 base, with 9 bases sitting between them. Germline CDR1 reads MDHEN; CDR2 reads SYDVKM. The CDR3 loop spans 14 amino acids. The CDR3 here is CASSFHRANTEAFF. In nucleotides, the CDR3 is TGTGCCAGCAGTTTTCACAGGGCGAACACTGAAGCTTTCTTT.

The chain combines TRBV6-5 with TRBJ2-7; 11 bases are shared with TRBD2. This CDR3 spans 16 amino acids. From germline, CDR1 is MNHEY and CDR2 SVGAGI. V was clipped by 4 bases and J by 5 bases; unmatched bases: 10. CDR3 bases: TGTGCCAGCAGTTTAGCGGGAGGGTTTCTCTCTCACGAGCAGTACTTC. Translation gives CASSLAGGFLSHEQYF.

The chain uses TRBV19 and TRBJ1-5; 7 nucleotides line up with TRBD1. J lost 3 bases, V lost 4 bases, and 3 bases had no gene match. There are 14 residues in the CDR3. Germline CDR1 is LNHDA and CDR2 is SQIVND (reference sequence). The DNA for the CDR3 is TGTGCCAGTAGTACGGGACAGTCCAATCAGCCCCAGCATTTT. Its translation: CASSTGQSNQPQHF.

The V call is TRBV6-1, the J call TRBJ2-6; the D gene is possibly TRBD2 (6 bases). Trimming took off 4 bases at V and 0 bases at J, with 19 bases between the two ends. Germline V gene lookup returns CDR1 MNHNS and CDR2 SASEGT. This CDR3 is built from 19 residues. The CDR3 DNA reads as TGTGCCAGCAGTGGGGGGACTGGACTCCTCGGCTCTGGGGCCAACGTCCTGACTTTC. Amino acids: CASSGGTGLLGSGANVLTF.

The rearrangement links TRBV19 to TRBJ1-2; TRBD1 is a possible D gene (5 bases). The V gene lost 1 base and the J gene lost 6 bases, with 15 bases spanning the gap. CDR3 size: 15 residues. Germline CDR1 and CDR2: LNHDA and SQIVND (reference sequence). The chain's CDR3 is CASSIVWTRGHGYTF. The CDR3 nucleotides read TGTGCCAGTAGTATAGTATGGACCCGGGGCCATGGCTACACCTTC. Full variable domain (remainder filled in from reference TRBV19 and TRBJ1-2): DGGITQSPKYLFRKEGQNVTLSCEQNLNHDAMYWYRQDPGQGLRLIYYSQIVNDFQKGDIAEGYSVSREKKESFPLTVTSAQKNPTAFYLCASSIVWTRGHGYTFGSGTRLTVV.

The rearrangement joins TRBV6-5 to TRBJ1-2, with 9 bases fitting TRBD1. Germline assignment: CDR1 MNHEY and CDR2 SVGAGI. This CDR3 comprises 14 residues. J lost 5 bases, V lost 5 bases, and 6 bases had no gene match. The CDR3 nucleotides are TGTGCCAGCAGTGACCGGGACAGGGTATATGGCTACACCTTC. It yields the protein CASSDRDRVYGYTF.

This clone was recorded only once. The chain employs TRBV19 and TRBJ1-4; perhaps TRBD1 as D (5 bases). The germline CDR1 and CDR2 sequences are LNHDA and SQIVND (reference sequence). The CDR3 has 15 residues. V lost 7 bases, J lost 0 bases, and 12 bases lay in between. The CDR3 DNA reads as TGTGCCAGTACCGAACAGGTCGCAACTAATGAAAAACTGTTTTTT. Encoded protein: CASTEQVATNEKLFF.

This chain uses TRBV19 with TRBJ2-7; D ambiguous. The V gene's germline CDR1 is LNHDA and CDR2 SQIVND (reference sequence). The CDR3 is 16 residues long. The V gene lost 5 bases and the J gene lost 2 bases, with 19 bases spanning the gap. This chain's CDR3 is CASSPNPPGETYEQYF. CDR3 in DNA: TGTGCCAGTAGTCCAAACCCCCCAGGAGAAACCTACGAGCAGTACTTC.

The genes are TRBV10-3 and TRBJ1-2, with D tentatively TRBD1 (5 bases). This CDR3 is 15 amino acids long. Germline V gene lookup returns CDR1 ENHRY and CDR2 SYGVKD. Trimming cost V 6 bases and J 5 bases, with 19 bases left between them. CDR3: CAIRYYGDRTYGYTF. The CDR3 DNA reads TGTGCCATCAGATATTATGGGGACCGTACATATGGCTACACCTTC.

The V and J genes are TRBV6-1 and TRBJ2-2; D remains ambiguous. V lost 4 bases and J 1 base, leaving 4 bases between the germline ends. Looked up from germline, CDR1 is MNHNS and CDR2 is SASEGT. The CDR3 covers 13 residues. The CDR3: CASSGLNTGELFF. The CDR3 DNA follows: TGTGCCAGCAGTGGACTGAACACCGGGGAGCTGTTTTTT.

V gene TRBV6-1 combines with J gene TRBJ2-3; possibly TRBD1 or TRBD2 for D (6 bases each). Germline V lookup: CDR1 MNHNS, CDR2 SASEGT. The length of the CDR3 is 13 residues. Trimming cost V 8 bases and J 6 bases, with 15 bases left between them. The chain's CDR3 is CASGGQGLDTQYF. The CDR3 region has the DNA TGTGCCAGCGGGGGGCAGGGCTTGGATACGCAGTATTTT.

This chain links TRBV2 with TRBJ2-1; 7 positions match TRBD1. The CDR3 sequence is 13 residues long. The trim removed 5 bases at V and 7 bases at J, leaving 5 bases unmatched. CDR1 SNHLY and CDR2 FYNNEI come from the germline V gene. CDR3 bases: TGTGCCAGCAGTAGCCGACAGGGAAATGAGCAGTTCTTC. Translation gives CASSSRQGNEQFF.